The 6 T cell receptor beta chains listed next were all sequenced from one sample in a study of blood T cell repertoires in COVID-19. Assay used: immunoSEQ multiplex PCR; TCRdb lists only in-frame clones, some missing. There are roughly 250,000 clones in the sample; more than 75% occur only once, and about 1.5% lies in the top ten. The sequencing input was PBMCs or T cells enriched from blood (not recorded which). Receptor source: a woman aged 45-60 years who had recovered from COVID-19.

This clone appeared a single time. Written as DNA, the CDR3 is TGTGCCAGCAGTACTGACAGGGGTACGGTTGAAGCTTTCTTT. Residues: CASSTDRGTVEAFF. This chain uses TRBV28 with TRBJ1-1; 8 nucleotides agree with TRBD1. J was trimmed by 7 bases and V by 5 bases; bases with no gene match: 9. The CDR3 covers 14 residues. Germline assignment: CDR1 MDHEN and CDR2 SYDVKM.

The CDR3 loop is CASSPSTGKPSYEQYF. The CDR3 nucleotides read TGTGCCAGCTCACCATCCACAGGGAAACCCTCCTACGAGCAGTACTTC. This rearrangement joins TRBV18 to TRBJ2-7; possible D gene TRBD1, 6 bases. From germline, CDR1 is KGHSH and CDR2 LQKENI. There are 16 residues in the CDR3. V was clipped by 2 bases and J by 0 bases, with 14 bases between them. The full variable domain, its missing parts supplied by reference TRBV18 and TRBJ2-7, is NAGVMQNPRHLVRRRGQEARLRCSPMKGHSHVYWYRQLPEEGLKFMVYLQKENIIDESGMPKERFSAEFPKEGPSILRIQQVVRGDSAAYFCASSPSTGKPSYEQYFGPGTRLTVT.

CDR3 DNA: TGTGCCAGCAGCAGGGGTCGCTACACCGGGGAGCTGTTTTTT. It is translated as CASSRGRYTGELFF. V is TRBV5-6 and J is TRBJ2-2; D may be TRBD1 (5 bases). Germline V gene data show CDR1 as SGHDT and CDR2 as YYEEEE. The V end lost 4 bases, the J end lost 3 bases, and 10 bases lay between the germline ends. The CDR3 is made up of 14 amino acids.

In DNA, the CDR3 is TGTGCCATCAGTGACAGATCGGGAGGGCCAACGGGGGATGAGCAGTTCTTC. Translation: CAISDRSGGPTGDEQFF. V and J are TRBV10-3 and TRBJ2-1; TRBD2 matches 8 bases. Germline CDR1 is ENHRY and CDR2 is SYGVKD. The CDR3 runs 17 residues. J gave up 8 bases and V 3 bases, and 15 bases lay outside the gene matches.

This clone was picked up a small number of times. This rearrangement joins TRBV5-4 to TRBJ1-2; D gene uncertain. Germline CDR1 SGHNT, CDR2 YYREEE (reference sequence). The CDR3 runs 15 residues. The V and J ends lost 4 bases and 6 bases respectively, with 19 bases between them. The chain's CDR3 is CASSTPPGGLDGYTF. In DNA form, the CDR3 reads TGTGCCAGCAGCACCCCGCCGGGAGGGTTAGATGGCTACACCTTC.

This chain uses TRBV28 with TRBJ1-4; possibly TRBD1 for D (5 bases). CDR3 length equals 15 residues. The V end was cut by 7 bases, the J end by 8 bases, with 20 bases between. CDR1 and CDR2 from the germline V gene are MDHEN and SYDVKM. Here the CDR3 DNA reads TGTGCCAGCAAGGAAGGGGCGGTTCCGGAAGAAAAACTGTTTTTT. It translates to CASKEGAVPEEKLFF.